This T cell receptor beta chain was captured by sequencing in a study of blood T cell repertoires in COVID-19. Study as a whole: COVID-19 samples from acute and convalescent phases originated in the United States, Italy and Spain. PBMCs, B-cell-depleted T cells, or T cells were the source of the cDNA or gDNA that made up the material.

Seattle-derived patients entered the study during active infection and were followed longitudinally. Original analysis: By means of reference gene primer amplification, nucleated cell counts were estimated. Data came from immunoSEQ multiplex PCR; TCRdb stores just in-frame clones and leaves some out. Clone size and the V and J calls come from that table; the DNA yielded D and trimming. The sample shows roughly 500,000 clones, approximately 92% of them seen only once. Between the trimmed V and J ends, which lost 2 bases and 1 base, there was a span of 5 bases. This CDR3 spans 14 amino acids. Germline CDR1 reads KGHSH; CDR2 reads LQKENI.

Source material: peripheral blood. The chain employs TRBV18 and TRBJ2-2; tentative D call: TRBD1 (5 bases). The receptor was isolated from a man younger than 35 with COVID-19, enrolled during active disease. The chain's CDR3 is CASSPDRNTGELFF. The CDR3, as DNA: TGTGCCAGCTCACCAGACAGGAACACCGGGGAGCTGTTTTTT. Full variable domain (remainder filled in from reference TRBV18 and TRBJ2-2): NAGVMQNPRHLVRRRGQEARLRCSPMKGHSHVYWYRQLPEEGLKFMVYLQKENIIDESGMPKERFSAEFPKEGPSILRIQQVVRGDSAAYFCASSPDRNTGELFFGEGSRLTVL.